This T cell receptor beta chain was identified during a study of blood T cells in healthy people across ages (dated by TCRdb to between 2015 and 2017). About the investigation overall: Template switching captured roughly one uniquely barcoded TCR beta cDNA molecule per two T cells in model experiments. Using the same blood draw, the study looked at two additional independent replicas of 1 million unique cDNA reads for two donors, one aged 18 to 30 and the other aged 80 or older. To avoid experimental bias, donors of different ages were spread randomly across the sequencing lanes. Age-related changes in TCR beta repertoire diversity were measured in the study by deep sequencing normalized with unique cDNA molecular identifiers. Donors were grouped into four age groups: young (average roughly 15 years), middle-aged (roughly 37), aged (62) and long-lived (less than 85).

The 39 donors, aged about 6 to 95 years, were systemically healthy Caucasian individuals from Russia. Each donor gave 8 to 10 milliliters of peripheral blood, drawn into EDTA-treated Vacutainer tubes. PBMCs were isolated by Ficoll-Paque density-gradient centrifugation, with at least 6.5 million obtained per sample. Total RNA was extracted from PBMCs with Trizol reagent, with at least 5 micrograms obtained per sample. The percentages of naive CD45RAhigh/CD27high T cells were determined by flow cytometry on a PBMC aliquot from every donor. With respect to this clonotype: It lacks a known antigen. No per-base quality is available; no much larger clone lies one base away.

General findings and caveats noted by the study authors: Estimates of total diversity based on one million sequenced T cells were regarded as lower bounds and as underestimates. Compared with the aged group, the long-lived group had more naive CD4+ T cells, fewer expanded clones and increased TCR diversity, a pattern suggesting age selection. As age increased, observed TCR beta diversity per million T cells dropped in a roughly linear way, and a significant reduction was already evident by age 40. The percentage of naive T cells measured by flow cytometry correlated strongly with observed TCR beta diversity. The CMV infection status of donors was not known, potentially confounding age-related changes in expanded clonotypes. Conclusive comparison of naive and antigen-experienced compartments was prevented by the profiling of bulk unsorted PBMCs.

Library preparation was by 5' RACE. Sequencing instrument: Illumina HiSeq 2500. The second PCR ran for roughly 7 to 11 cycles and used a J-beta primer mix along with a sample-barcoded 5' primer. A unique molecular identifier was introduced onto each TCR beta cDNA molecule by a template-switch 5' adaptor carrying 12 random nucleotides. Each sample yielded at least 3 million CDR3-containing paired-end reads. First-strand cDNA was synthesized from all RNA with the Mint cDNA synthesis kit, primed by a TRBC-specific oligonucleotide. After uracil-DNA glycosylase treatment, a first 18-cycle PCR used universal primers M1SS and BC2_uni_R on all cDNA. As for the original processing: Normalization of each sample was performed by random selection of 1 million high-quality reads, each carrying a distinct molecular identifier. Instead of being binned into consensus sequences, reads that shared molecular identifiers were thrown out. MiTCR, run with a Q25 quality threshold and the strictest error-elimination algorithm, handled CDR3 identification, clonotype clustering and error correction. Lower-bound total TCR beta diversity was estimated with a nonparametric unseen species model using Euler transformation. TCRdb took the public reads, trimmed them with fastp at Q25, ran MiXCR for clone calling and kept in-frame beta chains. Rows are unified per CDR3 protein, each entry keeping the most common DNA and genes. Clone size and V and J calls follow TCRdb, not the original study. The sample contains about 780,000 distinct CDR3 sequences, 46% of them found a single time. The ten largest account for roughly 20% of the sample.

V was cut back by 1 base and J by 4 bases, leaving a gap of 11 bases between them. From the cysteine up to the phenylalanine, the CDR3 has a length of 16 residues. Just the 48-base CDR3 DNA is kept, in frame starting at base 1. The germline V gene (reference sequence) specifies MNHNY as CDR1 and SVGAGI as CDR2. The sequenced material came from blood. The receptor's source is a man at least 80 years old in good health. The receptor chain draws on TRBV6-6 and TRBJ2-6; the D gene lacks a confident call. DNA sequence: TGTGCCAGCAGTTACTTAACCCCTCTGGGGGCCAACGTCCTGACTTTC. It specifies CASSYLTPLGANVLTF.